This T cell receptor beta chain stems from a study of CD8 T cells in ankylosing spondylitis (dated by TCRdb to 2016 to 2017). With regard to the full study: The study set out to find disease-linked TCR variants by profiling T cell receptor beta repertoires in ankylosing spondylitis patients and healthy donors. The full study cohort was made up of 25 to 30 ankylosing spondylitis patients and 108 healthy donors. Peripheral blood was sampled, and synovial fluid was additionally collected from ankylosing spondylitis patients.

From a lookup of the germline V gene, CDR1 and CDR2 are SQVTM and ANQGSEA. The CDR3 measures 13 amino acids from cysteine to phenylalanine. Only the CDR3 DNA stays, 39 bases, in frame from base 1. The junction shows trimming of 4 bases on V and 6 bases on J, plus 15 bases between the germline ends. Note on this clonotype: The antigen it recognizes is unknown. No qualities accompany the bases; no much larger clone lies one base away.

What the study reported, not specific to this receptor: Some of the motif variants had been reported before in the synovial fluid and blood of reactive arthritis patients, a finding that suggests common disease-initiation mechanisms. A TCR beta motif made up of several highly homologous amino acid variants appeared to be characteristic of blood from ankylosing spondylitis patients. According to the report, matched synovial fluid samples from ankylosing spondylitis patients were significantly enriched for the disease-linked clones. A CD8+ phenotype was shown by the disease-linked clones, which were found at relatively low frequencies in peripheral blood.

The sample was run on an Illumina HiSeq 2500. Quantitative 5'-RACE with molecular barcodes was used to prepare TCR beta libraries. Per the source publication's procedure: A new computational method, built on a probabilistic model of VDJ rearrangement, was used to identify disease-linked TCR variants. TCRdb reworked the public reads: Q25 trimming with fastp, MiXCR clone assembly, productive beta chains retained. When rows share a CDR3 protein, they turn into one entry using the most common DNA and genes. TCRdb, not the original authors, processed these V and J calls. This sample has over 700,000 distinct CDR3 sequences in its table, and about 20% of those were observed once. Of the sample, approximately 18% is held by the ten largest clones.

This clonotype was sampled from a male donor with ankylosing spondylitis. The chain is assembled from TRBV29-1 and TRBJ1-2; TRBD1 could be the D gene, as 5 bases match. The sequencing input was blood, either unsorted or a sorted T cell fraction (not recorded which). In nucleotide form, the sequence is TGCAGCGTTGTGAGGGCAGGGTGGGATGGCTACACCTTC. This encodes CSVVRAGWDGYTF.